What follows are 17 T cell receptor beta chains derived from one specimen sequenced in a study of OX40 agonist ivuxolimab in advanced cancers. Repertoires were generated with immunoSEQ multiplex PCR, while TCRdb's copy carries only in-frame clones and drops some. The sample gives roughly 49,000 clones, 88% of which show up once; roughly 3.5% is in the top ten. This specimen consisted of CD4+ or CD8+ T cells sorted from blood, obtained in a trial of the OX40 agonist ivuxolimab. These receptors originate from an adult with an advanced solid tumor such as melanoma, head and neck, liver or kidney cancer.

The V gene is TRBV7-2, the J gene TRBJ2-1, with 8 bases fitting TRBD2. The V and J ends lost 5 bases and 4 bases, in that order; junction bases with no gene match: 4. The CDR3 sequence is 14 residues long. The germline CDR1 and CDR2 sequences are SGHTA and FQGNSA. This CDR3 reads CASSPGLEYNEQFF. CDR3 coding DNA: TGTGCCAGCAGCCCGGGACTAGAGTACAATGAGCAGTTCTTC.

This rearrangement joins TRBV19 to TRBJ2-1; the match to TRBD1 covers 7 bases. The CDR3 extends over 15 amino acids. V lost 5 bases, J lost 0 bases, and 4 bases stayed unmatched. In germline, CDR1 is LNHDA, CDR2 SQIVND (reference sequence). CDR3: CASSQDRDSYNEQFF. CDR3 DNA: TGTGCCAGTAGTCAAGACAGGGACTCCTACAATGAGCAGTTCTTC. The whole variable domain, remainder taken from reference TRBV19 and TRBJ2-1, is DGGITQSPKYLFRKEGQNVTLSCEQNLNHDAMYWYRQDPGQGLRLIYYSQIVNDFQKGDIAEGYSVSREKKESFPLTVTSAQKNPTAFYLCASSQDRDSYNEQFFGPGTRLTVL.

The DNA for the CDR3 is TGTGCCTGGAGGGCCCACCTGGCGCAGCACACTGAAGCTTTCTTT. It translates to CAWRAHLAQHTEAFF. This rearrangement joins TRBV30 to TRBJ1-1, with D uncertain. The CDR3 has 15 amino acids. Per germline, CDR1 GTSNPN and CDR2 SVGIG (reference sequence). Trimming removed 3 bases from V and 3 bases from J, with 17 bases in between.

The chain employs TRBV29-1 and TRBJ2-1; TRBD1 aligns across 8 bases. The length of the CDR3 is 12 residues. Germline V gene lookup returns CDR1 SQVTM and CDR2 ANQGSEA. V gave up 7 bases and J gave up 7 bases; unmatched junction bases: 6. CDR3 amino acids: CSGGQVGNEQFF. In DNA form, the CDR3 reads TGCAGCGGGGGACAGGTGGGTAATGAGCAGTTCTTC.

The chain has TRBV10-3 and TRBJ2-2; 12 nucleotides agree with TRBD2. The CDR3 consists of 18 residues. With 7 bases clipped from V and 1 base from J, the junction kept 10 bases outside the gene matches. Germline V gene data show CDR1 as ENHRY and CDR2 as SYGVKD. The chain's CDR3 is CAIKKTSGGSLNTGELFF. The CDR3 DNA reads as TGTGCCATCAAGAAGACTAGCGGGGGATCATTGAACACCGGGGAGCTGTTTTTT.

The J gene is TRBJ1-2, the V gene TRBV5-4; D is possibly TRBD1 (6 bases). Germline CDR1 SGHNT, CDR2 YYREEE (reference sequence). V was clipped by 2 bases and J by 7 bases, with 15 bases between them. The CDR3 loop spans 14 amino acids. As DNA, the CDR3 is TGTGCCAGCAGCTTACGTCGCAGGGGAAGTGGCTACACCTTC. Encoded protein: CASSLRRRGSGYTF.

The rearrangement uses TRBV7-8 and TRBJ1-5; 9 positions match TRBD1. CDR3 length equals 18 residues. Germline CDR1 SGHVS, CDR2 FQNEAQ. J was trimmed by 2 bases and V by 4 bases; bases with no gene match: 12. Here the CDR3 reads CASSSQIQGAGGNQPQHF. Written as DNA, the CDR3 is TGTGCCAGCAGCTCACAGATACAGGGGGCTGGGGGCAATCAGCCCCAGCATTTT.

The rearrangement uses TRBV29-1 and TRBJ1-6; TRBD1 is a possible D gene (5 bases). This CDR3 is 14 amino acids long. Germline loops: CDR1 SQVTM, CDR2 ANQGSEA. Between the trimmed V and J ends, which lost 5 bases and 10 bases, there was a span of 18 bases. CDR3 coding DNA: TGCAGCGTTTCTTCGGGACCCTCACCCTCACCCCTCCACTTT. Amino acids: CSVSSGPSPSPLHF.

This clone was detected a few times. The DNA of the CDR3 is TGTGCCAGCAGTGGAGGGTACGAGCAGTACTTC. Its protein product is CASSGGYEQYF. The rearrangement uses TRBV25-1 and TRBJ2-7, with D possibly being TRBD2 (5 bases). Looked up from germline, CDR1 is MGHDK and CDR2 is SYGVNS. CDR3 length equals 11 residues. Trimming took 4 bases from V and 4 from J, leaving 5 bases between them.

The chain has TRBV2 and TRBJ2-2; 11 bases are a match to TRBD2. This CDR3 is 16 amino acids long. From germline, CDR1 is SNHLY and CDR2 FYNNEI. V lost 6 bases, J lost 5 bases, and 8 bases stayed unmatched. In DNA form, the CDR3 reads TGTGCCAGCAGAGTACTAGCGGGAGTGTCTACCGGGGAGCTGTTTTTT. Protein product: CASRVLAGVSTGELFF.

The chain uses TRBV15 and TRBJ2-1, with D unresolved. CDR3 size: 14 residues. Germline lookup yields CDR1 LNHNV and CDR2 YYDKDF (reference sequence). V gave up 7 bases and J gave up 2 bases, with 12 bases separating them. The CDR3 sequence: CATMPGQPYNEQFF. Written as DNA, the CDR3 is TGTGCCACCATGCCCGGCCAACCCTACAATGAGCAGTTCTTC. The whole variable domain, filled in from reference TRBV15 and TRBJ2-1, reads DAMVIQNPRYQVTQFGKPVTLSCSQTLNHNVMYWYQQKSSQAPKLLFHYYDKDFNNEADTPDNFQSRRPNTSFCFLDIRSPGLGDTAMYLCATMPGQPYNEQFFGPGTRLTVL.

The J gene is TRBJ2-1, the V gene TRBV2; D is unclear. CDR1 and CDR2 from the germline V gene are SNHLY and FYNNEI. There are 10 residues in the CDR3. The V end was cut by 8 bases, the J end by 6 bases, with 5 bases between. CDR3: CASSFNEQFF. The CDR3 nucleotides are TGTGCCAGCTCATTCAATGAGCAGTTCTTC.

The gene calls are TRBV7-3 and TRBJ1-1, with D unresolved. Trimming took 9 bases from V and 5 from J, leaving 13 bases between them. The CDR3 is 12 amino acids. Germline V lookup: CDR1 SGHTA, CDR2 FQGTGA. The CDR3: CARGPVGTEAFF. CDR3 DNA sequence: TGTGCCAGAGGCCCGGTTGGTACTGAAGCTTTCTTT.

The gene calls are TRBV14 and TRBJ2-2; TRBD2 agrees at 7 bases. CDR1 is SGHDN and CDR2 is FVKESK in the germline V gene. With 4 bases clipped from V and 6 bases from J, the junction kept 8 bases outside the gene matches. The CDR3 length is 15 residues. The CDR3 DNA is TGTGCCAGCAGCCCAGGACTAGTTCAACCCGGGGAGCTGTTTTTT. This codes for CASSPGLVQPGELFF.

The gene calls are TRBV5-4 and TRBJ2-3, with D possibly TRBD1 on 6 matching bases. This CDR3 has 14 amino acids. Between the trimmed V and J ends, which lost 3 bases and 2 bases, there was a span of 10 bases. The V gene's germline CDR1 is SGHNT and CDR2 YYREEE (reference sequence). The DNA of the CDR3 is TGTGCCAGCAGCTCAGGACAGCCCACAGATACGCAGTATTTT. Its translation: CASSSGQPTDTQYF.

The chain uses TRBV11-3 and TRBJ2-7; D call uncertain. Germline V CDR1 and CDR2: SGHNT, YENEEA. V gave up 1 base and J gave up 2 bases, with 6 bases separating them. The CDR3 length is 13 residues. CDR3 in amino acids: CASSLGGPYEQYF. The CDR3, as DNA: TGTGCCAGCAGCTTAGGCGGCCCCTACGAGCAGTACTTC.

The chain uses TRBV6-1 and TRBJ2-7, with D maybe TRBD1 (5 bases). The CDR3 length is 15 residues. Germline-derived CDR1 and CDR2 are MNHNS and SASEGT. V lost 4 bases and J lost 3, with 16 bases in between. The CDR3 loop is CASSGRAQGIYEQYF. CDR3 sequence (DNA): TGTGCCAGCAGTGGACGGGCCCAGGGAATCTACGAGCAGTACTTC.